The rows below give T cell receptor beta chains drawn from one sample of a study of shared clonotypes between healthy human individuals. Only in-frame clones appear in the TCRdb table, and some are missing; sequencing was by immunoSEQ multiplex PCR. The table records more than 2 million clones, about 95% of them present only once. Sequencing used naive CD8+ T cells sorted from blood. The source of these receptors is a man younger than 30 in good health. The CDR3 runs from the conserved cysteine through the conserved F or W. The D gene is left open where the match is weak. Clone size is shown for a subset of rows, as once, few, many or a class of expanded clone.

V gene	J gene	D gene	clone size	CDR3 protein	CDR3 DNA
TRBV6-5	TRBJ1-5	-	few	CASSYGTNQPQHF	TGTGCCAGCAGTTACGGGACCAATCAGCCCCAGCATTTT
TRBV6-1	TRBJ2-7	-	-	CASRPTLDLSYEQYF	TGTGCCAGCAGACCTACACTGGACCTCTCCTACGAGCAGTACTTC
TRBV5-4	TRBJ1-2	-	-	CASRLEGEGDYGYTF	TGTGCCAGCAGACTAGAGGGGGAGGGGGACTATGGCTACACCTTC
TRBV4-1	TRBJ2-7	-	once	CASSPGKSYEQYF	TGCGCCAGCAGCCCGGGCAAGAGCTACGAGCAGTACTTC
TRBV30	TRBJ2-7	TRBD1	-	CAWSITGVEQYF	TGTGCCTGGAGTATCACAGGGGTAGAGCAGTACTTC
TRBV19	TRBJ2-7	TRBD1	-	CASSNRDRDYEQYF	TGTGCCAGTAGTAACCGGGACAGGGACTACGAGCAGTACTTC
TRBV30	TRBJ2-3	TRBD2	-	CAWSRLAFTDTQYF	TGTGCCTGGAGTAGACTAGCCTTCACAGATACGCAGTATTTT
TRBV27	TRBJ1-5	TRBD1	-	CASSITGGGNQPQHF	TGTGCCAGCAGTATTACAGGGGGCGGCAATCAGCCCCAGCATTTT
TRBV30	TRBJ1-1	-	-	CAAPDGVKAFF	TGTGCCGCTCCGGACGGGGTAAAAGCTTTCTTT
TRBV7-9	TRBJ2-7	TRBD2	-	CASSLVGLGHYEQYF	TGTGCCAGCAGCTTAGTGGGACTAGGCCATTACGAGCAGTACTTC
TRBV9	TRBJ1-2	-	-	CASSVEGYYTF	TGTGCCAGCAGCGTGGAGGGCTACTACACCTTC
TRBV2	TRBJ1-4	-	-	CASNLPEEKLFF	TGTGCCAGCAATCTGCCAGAAGAAAAACTGTTTTTT
TRBV30	TRBJ2-1	-	-	CAWSGGAEQFF	TGTGCCTGGAGTGGCGGTGCCGAGCAGTTCTTC
TRBV10-3	TRBJ1-5	TRBD1	-	CAISESGQMDQPQHF	TGTGCCATCAGTGAGTCGGGACAGATGGATCAGCCCCAGCATTTT
TRBV29-1	TRBJ2-3	-	few	CSVVRYSGGTDTQYF	TGCAGCGTTGTTCGTTACTCAGGGGGCACAGATACGCAGTATTTT
TRBV18	TRBJ2-7	TRBD1	-	CASSPATGNYEQYF	TGTGCCAGCTCACCAGCGACAGGGAACTACGAGCAGTACTTC
TRBV7-7	TRBJ2-7	TRBD1	-	CASSRGTGYEQYF	TGTGCTAGCAGCAGAGGGACAGGCTACGAGCAGTACTTC
TRBV5-8	TRBJ2-1	-	-	CASSPLPAREIWNEQFF	TGTGCCAGCAGCCCCCTTCCGGCCAGAGAGATTTGGAATGAGCAGTTCTTC
TRBV30	TRBJ2-2	-	-	CAWSVGAGELFF	TGTGCCTGGAGTGTAGGGGCCGGGGAGCTGTTTTTT
TRBV7-9	TRBJ2-1	TRBD2	-	CASSGLATSNEQFF	TGTGCCAGCTCGGGACTAGCAACGTCTAATGAGCAGTTCTTC
TRBV25-1	TRBJ2-1	TRBD2	-	CAGSDLLAGGPYNEQFF	TGTGCCGGCAGTGATCTTCTAGCGGGGGGGCCCTACAATGAGCAGTTCTTC
TRBV9	TRBJ2-7	TRBD1	-	CASSVDGGQGAYEQYF	TGTGCCAGCAGCGTAGACGGTGGACAGGGGGCTTACGAGCAGTACTTC
TRBV10-1	TRBJ1-1	-	once	CATAPGRGTEAFF	TGCGCCACCGCTCCGGGCCGTGGCACTGAAGCTTTCTTT
TRBV11-2	TRBJ1-2	-	-	CASSFGGGNGYTF	TGTGCCAGCAGCTTTGGCGGGGGAAATGGCTACACCTTC
TRBV19	TRBJ2-5	TRBD1	-	CASSIPGGETQYF	TGTGCCAGTAGTATCCCAGGGGGCGAGACCCAGTACTTC
TRBV6-6	TRBJ1-3	-	once	CASSYSRWEVNF	TGTGCCAGCAGTTACTCGAGGTGGGAAGTAAATTTT
TRBV27	TRBJ2-7	TRBD1	-	CASSISGQGFPYEQYF	TGTGCCAGCAGTATCTCGGGACAGGGGTTTCCCTACGAGCAGTACTTC
TRBV19	TRBJ2-2	-	-	CASSTPRENTGELFF	TGTGCCAGTAGTACGCCCCGGGAAAACACCGGGGAGCTGTTTTTT
TRBV4-1	TRBJ1-3	-	-	CASSQGPGSGNTIYF	TGCGCCAGCAGCCAAGGACCTGGCTCTGGAAACACCATATATTTT
TRBV7-9	TRBJ1-1	TRBD1	-	CASSLTDRGLAEAFF	TGTGCCAGCAGCTTAACGGACAGGGGGCTGGCTGAAGCTTTCTTT
TRBV10-2	TRBJ2-1	-	-	CASSDEGFPSSYNEQFF	TGCGCCAGCAGTGATGAGGGGTTCCCGAGCTCCTACAATGAGCAGTTCTTC
TRBV6-1	TRBJ2-2	-	-	CASSVGGGTGELFF	TGTGCCAGCAGTGTAGGGGGGGGCACCGGGGAGCTGTTTTTT
TRBV19	TRBJ1-1	-	-	CASSMTLQNTEAFF	TGTGCCAGTAGTATGACTCTGCAGAACACTGAAGCTTTCTTT
TRBV27	TRBJ2-1	TRBD2	once	CASSLTSGNMDDEQFF	TGTGCCAGCAGTTTGACTAGCGGTAACATGGATGATGAGCAGTTCTTC
TRBV10-2	TRBJ2-7	TRBD1	-	CASGTDTYEQYF	TGCGCCAGCGGGACAGACACCTACGAGCAGTACTTC
TRBV10-3	TRBJ2-5	TRBD1	-	CAISAGGETQYF	TGTGCCATCAGTGCAGGGGGCGAGACCCAGTACTTC
TRBV30	TRBJ2-1	TRBD2	-	CAWSSGSFEQFF	TGTGCCTGGTCTAGCGGGAGTTTTGAGCAGTTCTTC
TRBV18	TRBJ1-2	-	-	CASSPDEQVGYTF	TGTGCCAGCTCACCGGACGAACAGGTGGGCTACACCTTC
TRBV5-1	TRBJ2-7	TRBD1	-	CASSLLDRYYEQYF	TGCGCCAGCAGCTTGTTGGACAGGTACTACGAGCAGTACTTC
TRBV19	TRBJ1-5	-	-	CASSIDGFVYSNQPQHF	TGTGCCAGTAGTATTGACGGTTTCGTCTATAGCAATCAGCCCCAGCATTTT
TRBV4-1	TRBJ2-7	-	-	CASSLRGGGLYEQYF	TGCGCCAGCAGCCTCCGAGGGGGGGGCCTCTACGAGCAGTACTTC
TRBV27	TRBJ2-7	TRBD1	-	CASSPGQGPPSQYF	TGTGCCAGCAGTCCCGGACAGGGGCCCCCTTCGCAGTACTTC
TRBV19	TRBJ1-5	-	-	CASSIAWQPQHF	TGTGCCAGTAGTATAGCGTGGCAGCCCCAGCATTTT
TRBV9	TRBJ1-4	TRBD1	-	CASSAGQSDEKLFF	TGTGCCAGCAGCGCGGGACAGTCGGATGAAAAACTGTTTTTT
TRBV30	TRBJ1-3	TRBD1	-	CAWSVLGPGQGSGNTIYF	TGTGCCTGGAGTGTACTGGGACCGGGACAGGGAAGTGGAAACACCATATATTTT
TRBV7-9	TRBJ2-2	-	-	CASSKQGGTGELFF	TGTGCCAGCAGCAAACAGGGAGGCACCGGGGAGCTGTTTTTT
TRBV18	TRBJ1-1	TRBD1	-	CASSLPGQGPLGAFF	TGTGCCAGCTCACTGCCGGGACAGGGTCCTCTAGGAGCTTTCTTT
TRBV7-9	TRBJ1-1	-	-	CASSATGDRLLNTEAFF	TGTGCCAGCAGCGCTACAGGAGATCGGCTCTTAAACACTGAAGCTTTCTTT
TRBV29-1	TRBJ2-3	-	-	CSVLVDTQYF	TGCAGCGTTTTGGTGGATACGCAGTATTTT
TRBV4-1	TRBJ2-7	-	-	CASSQNHYYYEQYF	TGCGCCAGCAGCCAAAATCACTACTACTACGAGCAGTACTTC
TRBV6-1	TRBJ1-2	-	-	CASREGQGGGYGYTF	TGTGCCAGCAGGGAAGGGCAGGGAGGAGGGTATGGCTACACCTTC
TRBV11-3	TRBJ2-2	TRBD1	-	CASSLGQTGELFF	TGTGCCAGCAGCCTGGGACAGACCGGGGAGCTGTTTTTT
TRBV4-2	TRBJ2-3	-	-	CASSQDLGEASLVTQYF	TGTGCCAGCAGCCAAGATTTAGGGGAGGCTAGTCTGGTTACGCAGTATTTT
TRBV11-2	TRBJ1-1	-	-	CASSLAGTSNTEAFF	TGTGCCAGCAGCTTAGCCGGGACATCGAACACTGAAGCTTTCTTT
TRBV28	TRBJ2-7	TRBD1	-	CASSFPLDETGHYEQYF	TGTGCCAGCAGTTTCCCTCTGGATGAGACAGGGCACTACGAGCAGTACTTC
TRBV9	TRBJ1-2	-	-	CASSVVLGGGYTF	TGTGCCAGCAGCGTAGTCCTCGGCGGGGGCTACACCTTC
TRBV27	TRBJ2-7	-	once	CASRGTKGLYEQYF	TGTGCCAGCAGAGGCACCAAGGGTCTTTACGAGCAGTACTTC